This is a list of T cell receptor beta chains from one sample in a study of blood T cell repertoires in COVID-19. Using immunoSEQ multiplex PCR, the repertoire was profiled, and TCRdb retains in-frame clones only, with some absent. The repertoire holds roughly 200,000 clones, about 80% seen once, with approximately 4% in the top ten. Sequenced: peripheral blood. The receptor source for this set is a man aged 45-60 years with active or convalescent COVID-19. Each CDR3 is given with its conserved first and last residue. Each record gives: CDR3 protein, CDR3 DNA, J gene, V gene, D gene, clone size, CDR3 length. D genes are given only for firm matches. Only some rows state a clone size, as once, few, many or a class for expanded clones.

CDR3: CASSYFRSGANVLTF
DNA: TGTGCCAGTAGTTACTTCCGCTCTGGGGCCAACGTCCTGACTTTC
J: TRBJ2-6
V: TRBV19
D: .
size: .
length: 15

CDR3: CAISSRDRVHNEQFF
DNA: TGTGCCATCAGTTCCCGGGACAGGGTACACAATGAGCAGTTCTTC
J: TRBJ2-1
V: TRBV10-3
D: TRBD1
size: .
length: 15

CDR3: CASSPGQRISTDTQYF
DNA: TGTGCCAGCTCACCCGGACAGCGTATATCCACAGATACGCAGTATTTT
J: TRBJ2-3
V: TRBV18
D: .
size: .
length: 16

CDR3: CAWSNEAGSYGYTF
DNA: TGTGCCTGGAGTAATGAAGCCGGGAGCTATGGCTACACCTTC
J: TRBJ1-2
V: TRBV30
D: .
size: .
length: 14

CDR3: CSVRDRQGMGEKLFF
DNA: TGCAGCGTGAGGGACCGACAGGGTATGGGTGAAAAACTGTTTTTT
J: TRBJ1-4
V: TRBV29-1
D: TRBD1
size: .
length: 15

CDR3: CSALTGGDTEAFF
DNA: TGCAGCGCCCTTACCGGAGGGGACACTGAAGCTTTCTTT
J: TRBJ1-1
V: TRBV29-1
D: .
size: few
length: 13

CDR3: CASSLRTYGYTF
DNA: TGTGCCAGCAGTTTAAGAACATATGGCTACACCTTC
J: TRBJ1-2
V: TRBV12-3/TRBV12-4
D: .
size: .
length: 12

CDR3: CASSQDPGQGQFHGYTF
DNA: TGCGCCAGCAGCCAAGATCCGGGACAGGGCCAATTCCATGGCTACACCTTC
J: TRBJ1-2
V: TRBV4-1
D: TRBD1
size: .
length: 17

CDR3: CASSFGDRAGNQPQHF
DNA: TGTGCCAGCAGCTTCGGGGACAGGGCGGGCAATCAGCCCCAGCATTTT
J: TRBJ1-5
V: TRBV5-5
D: TRBD1
size: .
length: 16

CDR3: CASRGLAGGNEQFF
DNA: TGTGCCAGCAGGGGACTAGCGGGGGGCAATGAGCAGTTCTTC
J: TRBJ2-1
V: TRBV5-5
D: TRBD2
size: few
length: 14

CDR3: CASSYGTVPRDTQYF
DNA: TGTGCCAGCAGTTACGGGACAGTGCCTAGGGATACGCAGTATTTT
J: TRBJ2-3
V: TRBV6-5
D: TRBD1
size: once
length: 15

CDR3: CASSILQGVGYTF
DNA: TGTGCCAGTAGTATCCTTCAGGGTGTTGGCTACACCTTC
J: TRBJ1-2
V: TRBV19
D: .
size: .
length: 13

CDR3: CASSPGLATDTQYF
DNA: TGTGCCAGCAGCCCGGGACTAGCTACAGATACGCAGTATTTT
J: TRBJ2-3
V: TRBV7-3
D: TRBD2
size: .
length: 14

CDR3: CASTRVGYGYTF
DNA: TGTGCCAGCACCCGGGTGGGCTATGGCTACACCTTC
J: TRBJ1-2
V: TRBV2
D: .
size: .
length: 12

CDR3: CASSLQAGSSTGELFF
DNA: TGTGCCAGCAGCTTACAAGCGGGGTCGAGCACCGGGGAGCTGTTTTTT
J: TRBJ2-2
V: TRBV7-3
D: TRBD2
size: .
length: 16

CDR3: CAWSRVFGSEQYF
DNA: TGTGCCTGGAGTAGAGTATTCGGGAGCGAGCAGTACTTC
J: TRBJ2-7
V: TRBV30
D: .
size: .
length: 13

CDR3: CASSWTGDGNTIYF
DNA: TGTGCCAGCAGTTGGACAGGGGACGGAAACACCATATATTTT
J: TRBJ1-3
V: TRBV28
D: TRBD1
size: .
length: 14

CDR3: CASSEVGFEAFF
DNA: TGTGCCAGCAGTGAAGTGGGCTTCGAAGCTTTCTTT
J: TRBJ1-1
V: TRBV6-1
D: .
size: .
length: 12

CDR3: CASSLAGQGTYNEQFF
DNA: TGTGCCAGCAGCTTGGCTGGGCAGGGAACTTACAATGAGCAGTTCTTC
J: TRBJ2-1
V: TRBV5-6
D: .
size: .
length: 16

CDR3: CASSGQGNTEAFF
DNA: TGTGCCAGCAGTGGACAGGGGAACACTGAAGCTTTCTTT
J: TRBJ1-1
V: TRBV11-2
D: TRBD1
size: .
length: 13

CDR3: CASGDRVSGNTIYF
DNA: TGCGCCAGCGGGGACAGGGTCTCTGGAAACACCATATATTTT
J: TRBJ1-3
V: TRBV5-1
D: TRBD1
size: .
length: 14

CDR3: CASSFTRGQVTEAFF
DNA: TGTGCCAGCAGCTTTACCAGGGGGCAAGTCACTGAAGCTTTCTTT
J: TRBJ1-1
V: TRBV7-9
D: TRBD1
size: once
length: 15

CDR3: CSAQGESYEQYF
DNA: TGCAGCGCTCAGGGGGAGTCCTACGAGCAGTACTTC
J: TRBJ2-7
V: TRBV29-1
D: TRBD1
size: .
length: 12

CDR3: CASSRGLDNSPLHF
DNA: TGTGCCAGCAGTCGGGGACTCGACAATTCACCCCTCCACTTT
J: TRBJ1-6
V: TRBV5-8
D: .
size: .
length: 14

CDR3: CASSPTYPGGAANTEAFF
DNA: TGTGCCAGCAGTCCTACCTACCCAGGGGGCGCAGCGAACACTGAAGCTTTCTTT
J: TRBJ1-1
V: TRBV6-6
D: TRBD1
size: .
length: 18

CDR3: CASSSSRLSSYEQYF
DNA: TGTGCCAGCAGCTCGAGCAGGTTAAGCTCCTACGAGCAGTACTTC
J: TRBJ2-7
V: TRBV5-8
D: .
size: .
length: 15

CDR3: CASSSRTSGGPQETQYF
DNA: TGTGCCAGCAGCTCTAGGACTAGCGGGGGCCCCCAAGAGACCCAGTACTTC
J: TRBJ2-5
V: TRBV11-3
D: TRBD2
size: .
length: 17

CDR3: CASRKYGGEETQYF
DNA: TGTGCCAGCAGAAAGTACGGGGGGGAGGAGACCCAGTACTTC
J: TRBJ2-5
V: TRBV6-5
D: TRBD2
size: .
length: 14

CDR3: CASKTSSYNEQFF
DNA: TGTGCCAGCAAGACTAGCTCCTACAATGAGCAGTTCTTC
J: TRBJ2-1
V: TRBV6-6
D: .
size: few
length: 13

CDR3: CASSVTPSEQFF
DNA: TGTGCCAGCAGTGTAACACCCAGTGAGCAGTTCTTC
J: TRBJ2-1
V: TRBV2
D: .
size: .
length: 12

CDR3: CASSLAGSGNTIYF
DNA: TGTGCCAGCAGCCTGGCGGGTTCTGGAAACACCATATATTTT
J: TRBJ1-3
V: TRBV5-4
D: .
size: .
length: 14

CDR3: CASSWGGGQRSYEQYF
DNA: TGCGCCAGCAGCTGGGGTGGAGGACAGCGCTCCTACGAGCAGTACTTC
J: TRBJ2-7
V: TRBV5-1
D: .
size: .
length: 16

CDR3: CASSPGTGADYGYTF
DNA: TGTGCCAGCAGCCCGGGGACAGGGGCGGACTATGGCTACACCTTC
J: TRBJ1-2
V: TRBV4-2
D: TRBD1
size: .
length: 15

CDR3: CASKSTGSNYGYTF
DNA: TGTGCCAGTAAATCGACAGGGTCTAACTATGGCTACACCTTC
J: TRBJ1-2
V: TRBV19
D: TRBD1
size: .
length: 14

CDR3: CASRTRSFETQYF
DNA: TGTGCCAGCAGGACCAGGTCATTTGAGACCCAGTACTTC
J: TRBJ2-5
V: TRBV6-1
D: .
size: .
length: 13

CDR3: CASSQGFTGGYGYTF
DNA: TGTGCCAGCAGCCAAGGGTTTACAGGGGGGTATGGCTACACCTTC
J: TRBJ1-2
V: TRBV3-1/TRBV3-2
D: TRBD1
size: .
length: 15

CDR3: CASSQGSAGRTDTQYF
DNA: TGTGCCAGCAGCCAAGGGTCGGCAGGTCGCACAGATACGCAGTATTTT
J: TRBJ2-3
V: TRBV3-1/TRBV3-2
D: .
size: .
length: 16

CDR3: CASSQDTRTDTQYF
DNA: TGTGCCAGCAGCCAGGACACCCGCACAGATACGCAGTATTTT
J: TRBJ2-3
V: TRBV7-2
D: .
size: .
length: 14

CDR3: CASFPGQGAGGNTIYF
DNA: TGTGCCAGCTTCCCGGGACAGGGGGCTGGTGGAAACACCATATATTTT
J: TRBJ1-3
V: TRBV19
D: TRBD1
size: .
length: 16

CDR3: CASSRGTGNQPQHF
DNA: TGTGCCAGCAGCAGGGGCACGGGCAATCAGCCCCAGCATTTT
J: TRBJ1-5
V: TRBV27
D: .
size: .
length: 14

CDR3: CAISESGRGYGYTF
DNA: TGTGCCATCAGTGAGTCGGGTAGGGGCTATGGCTACACCTTC
J: TRBJ1-2
V: TRBV10-3
D: .
size: once
length: 14

CDR3: CASTLKGLAGYTF
DNA: TGTGCCAGTACGTTAAAGGGGTTGGCTGGCTACACCTTC
J: TRBJ1-2
V: TRBV6-5
D: .
size: .
length: 13

CDR3: CASSLSGQGTYYTF
DNA: TGCGCCAGCAGCTTGTCCGGACAGGGGACCTACTACACCTTC
J: TRBJ1-2
V: TRBV5-1
D: TRBD1
size: .
length: 14

CDR3: CAWSGVAGGPGEQFF
DNA: TGTGCCTGGAGTGGGGTTGCGGGGGGGCCGGGCGAGCAGTTCTTC
J: TRBJ2-1
V: TRBV30
D: TRBD2
size: .
length: 15

CDR3: CASSLGPANSPLHF
DNA: TGTGCCAGCAGTCTTGGGCCGGCTAATTCACCCCTCCACTTT
J: TRBJ1-6
V: TRBV25-1
D: .
size: .
length: 14

CDR3: CATNDRFFGNTIYF
DNA: TGTGCCACCAATGACAGGTTCTTCGGAAACACCATATATTTT
J: TRBJ1-3
V: TRBV19
D: .
size: .
length: 14

CDR3: CAISETGDISPLHF
DNA: TGTGCCATCAGTGAGACAGGGGATATTTCACCCCTCCACTTT
J: TRBJ1-6
V: TRBV10-3
D: TRBD1
size: .
length: 14